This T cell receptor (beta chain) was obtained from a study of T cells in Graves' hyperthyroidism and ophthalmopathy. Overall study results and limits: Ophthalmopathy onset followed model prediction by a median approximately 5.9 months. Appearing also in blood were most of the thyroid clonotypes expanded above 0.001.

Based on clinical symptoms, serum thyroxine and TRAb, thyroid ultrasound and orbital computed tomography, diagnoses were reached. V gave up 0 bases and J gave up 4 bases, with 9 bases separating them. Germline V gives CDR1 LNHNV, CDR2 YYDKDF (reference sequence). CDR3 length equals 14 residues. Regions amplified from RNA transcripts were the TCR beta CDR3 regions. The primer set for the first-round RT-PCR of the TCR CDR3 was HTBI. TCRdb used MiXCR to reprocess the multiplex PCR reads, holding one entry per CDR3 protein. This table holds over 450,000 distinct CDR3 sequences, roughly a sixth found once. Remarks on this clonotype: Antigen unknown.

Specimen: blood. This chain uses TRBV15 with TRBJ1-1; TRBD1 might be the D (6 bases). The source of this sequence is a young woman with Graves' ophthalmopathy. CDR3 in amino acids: CATSRDQGFTEAFF. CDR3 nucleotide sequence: TGTGCCACCAGCAGAGATCAGGGGTTCACTGAAGCTTTCTTT.